Shown below are 30 T cell receptor beta chains from a single sample sequenced in a study of T cells in narcolepsy. Using immunoSEQ multiplex PCR, the repertoire was profiled, and TCRdb retains in-frame clones only, with some absent. Altogether about 25,000 clones are present, approximately 89% being singletons, with the ten largest covering 1.3%. The sequenced sample was CD45RA- memory CD4+ T cells from PBMCs. Every receptor here comes from a human donor with narcolepsy.

The genes are TRBV7-8 and TRBJ1-5; 7 bases match TRBD1. Germline V CDR1 and CDR2: SGHVS, FQNEAQ. The V gene end was trimmed by 6 bases and the J gene end by 5 bases; junction bases not matched to a gene: 7. The CDR3 is 14 residues long. This chain's CDR3 is CASSPGGSHQPQHF. The DNA for the CDR3 is TGTGCCAGCAGTCCAGGGGGAAGTCATCAGCCCCAGCATTTT.

The rearrangement joins TRBV5-1 to TRBJ2-1, with D uncertain. Germline loops: CDR1 SGHRS, CDR2 YFSETQ. The V end was cut by 5 bases, the J end by 9 bases, with 18 bases between. This CDR3 is 14 amino acids long. For the CDR3, the DNA is TGCGCCAGCAGTCTTGCCACAAGTCCTTTTGAGCAGTTCTTC. Protein: CASSLATSPFEQFF.

This rearrangement joins TRBV5-4 to TRBJ1-2, with no clear D. The CDR3 has 13 residues. Trimming removed 4 bases from V and 2 bases from J, with 9 bases in between. Germline lookup yields CDR1 SGHNT and CDR2 YYREEE (reference sequence). CDR3: CASSITVNYGYTF. The DNA of the CDR3 is TGTGCCAGCAGCATAACAGTGAACTATGGCTACACCTTC.

This chain joins TRBV19 and TRBJ2-1; 7 bases map to TRBD1. Trimming took 3 bases from V and 7 from J; bases not matched to a gene: 9. CDR1 is LNHDA, CDR2 SQIVND, per germline (reference sequence). The CDR3 totals 15 residues. In nucleotides, the CDR3 is TGTGCCAGTAGTATGGAAGGACAGGATTATAATGAGCAGTTCTTC. Its translation is CASSMEGQDYNEQFF.

The chain combines TRBV5-6 with TRBJ2-2; D is possibly TRBD1 (6 bases). V was clipped by 4 bases and J by 5 bases, with 9 bases between them. Germline V gene sequence: CDR1 SGHDT, CDR2 YYEEEE. The CDR3 has 13 amino acids. CDR3 in DNA: TGTGCCAGCAGCCGAAGGGGGACCGGGGAGCTGTTTTTT. It is translated as CASSRRGTGELFF.

The rearrangement links TRBV5-5 to TRBJ2-3; 10 bases fit TRBD1. J lost 3 bases, V lost 4 bases, and 5 bases had no gene match. The CDR3 is 15 amino acids. Germline lookup yields CDR1 SGHKS and CDR2 YYEKEE (reference sequence). In nucleotides, the CDR3 is TGTGCCAGCAGCCCCCGGGACAGGGGAACAGATACGCAGTATTTT. Its translation: CASSPRDRGTDTQYF.

This clone was seen a single time. The CDR3 is CASSKGLMYNEQFF. DNA of the CDR3: TGCGCCAGCAGCAAGGGACTCATGTACAATGAGCAGTTCTTC. J is TRBJ2-1 and V is TRBV5-1; D is possibly TRBD2 (6 bases). CDR3 size: 14 residues. V was trimmed by 4 bases and J by 4 bases, leaving 12 bases between them. Germline CDR1 reads SGHRS; CDR2 reads YFSETQ.

Here the CDR3 DNA reads TGTGCCAGCAGGGGACTTGGAGTAGACATTCAGTACTTC. Protein product: CASRGLGVDIQYF. This chain joins TRBV2 and TRBJ2-4, with a possible D match to TRBD2 (6 bases). CDR1 is SNHLY and CDR2 is FYNNEI in the germline V gene. The CDR3 runs 13 residues. V was pared by 6 bases and J by 8 bases, with 14 bases between.

This rearrangement joins TRBV5-1 to TRBJ2-3; the match to TRBD1 covers 7 bases. Germline V gives CDR1 SGHRS, CDR2 YFSETQ. This CDR3 is 14 amino acids long. V shed 5 bases and J 6 bases; nucleotides not matched to a gene: 9. CDR3 nucleotide sequence: TGCGCCAGCAGGCCGACAGGGTCTCTGGATACGCAGTATTTT. Translation: CASRPTGSLDTQYF.

The chain has TRBV15 and TRBJ1-2, with D maybe TRBD1 (6 bases). Germline CDR1 and CDR2: LNHNV and YYDKDF (reference sequence). The V end was cut by 1 base, the J end by 3 bases, with 15 bases between. The CDR3 totals 16 residues. CDR3 amino acids: CATSRGGTGTHYGYTF. CDR3 DNA sequence: TGTGCCACCAGCAGAGGGGGAACAGGGACCCACTATGGCTACACCTTC.

The rearrangement uses TRBV28 and TRBJ2-7, with a tentative D call TRBD1 (5 bases). The CDR3 runs 16 residues. Trimming pared 6 bases from V and 4 bases from J, leaving 22 bases between. Per germline, CDR1 MDHEN and CDR2 SYDVKM. This CDR3 reads CASRRTPGPRAYEQYF. In nucleotides, the CDR3 is TGTGCCAGCAGACGTACTCCCGGGCCCAGGGCGTACGAGCAGTACTTC. Based on the CDR3 plus reference TRBV28 and TRBJ2-7, the full variable domain is DVKVTQSSRYLVKRTGEKVFLECVQDMDHENMFWYRQDPGLGLRLIYFSYDVKMKEKGDIPEGYSVSREKKERFSLILESASTNQTSMYLCASRRTPGPRAYEQYFGPGTRLTVT.

The chain recombines TRBV9 with TRBJ2-3; a weak D match, TRBD1 (6 bases). Trimming cost V 0 bases and J 0 bases, with 17 bases left between them. The CDR3 is made up of 18 amino acids. Germline CDR1 and CDR2: SGDLS and YYNGEE. The CDR3 is CASSVVGQPSPSTDTQYF. CDR3 DNA: TGTGCCAGCAGCGTAGTCGGACAGCCATCTCCTAGCACAGATACGCAGTATTTT.

This chain connects TRBV5-8 to TRBJ2-3; TRBD1 aligns across 7 bases. CDR1 SGHTS and CDR2 YDEGEE come from the germline V gene. The trim removed 0 bases at V and 2 bases at J, leaving 12 bases unmatched. The CDR3 is 18 amino acids. In DNA form, the CDR3 reads TGTGCCAGCAGCTTGGCCAGGGGGACAGCCTCACACACAGATACGCAGTATTTT. Its translation: CASSLARGTASHTDTQYF.

The gene calls are TRBV6-1 and TRBJ2-5; TRBD2 agrees at 12 bases. The CDR3 is 11 residues long. V lost 10 bases, J lost 11 bases, and 5 bases stayed unmatched. The V gene's germline CDR1 is MNHNS and CDR2 SASEGT. As DNA, the CDR3 is TGTGCCACCGGACTAGCGGGAATGCAGTACTTC. Translation: CATGLAGMQYF.

This chain links TRBV11-2 with TRBJ2-2, with D possibly TRBD1 on 6 matching bases. Trimming took 5 bases from V and 4 from J, leaving 17 bases between them. This CDR3 spans 16 amino acids. The germline V gene encodes CDR1 SGHAT and CDR2 FQNNGV. DNA of the CDR3: TGTGCCAGCAGCCCCCCGGGTCAGGGGAGCACCGGGGAGCTGTTTTTT. Its protein product is CASSPPGQGSTGELFF.

This clone was detected a few times. The chain is built from TRBV21-1 and TRBJ1-4. TRBV21-1 corresponds to a pseudogene. The CDR3 extends over 13 amino acids. This CDR3 reads CATEVGGNEKLFF. In DNA form, the CDR3 reads TGTGCTACCGAGGTAGGAGGAAATGAAAAACTGTTTTTT.

This rearrangement joins TRBV7-2 to TRBJ1-1; D is uncertain. The CDR3 has 14 amino acids. Germline values: CDR1 SGHTA, CDR2 FQGNSA. Trimming took 0 bases from V and 10 from J, leaving 15 bases between them. The CDR3 loop reads CASSLAEKSRGAFF. DNA for the CDR3: TGTGCCAGCAGCTTAGCGGAGAAGTCTCGTGGAGCTTTCTTT.

The chain joins TRBV5-1 to TRBJ2-1; 15 nucleotides agree with TRBD2. The CDR3 contains 17 residues. Germline V gene sequence: CDR1 SGHRS, CDR2 YFSETQ. J was trimmed by 3 bases and V by 4 bases; bases with no gene match: 5. This CDR3 reads CASSMGLAGGHYNEQFF. The CDR3 DNA reads as TGCGCCAGCAGCATGGGACTAGCGGGAGGTCACTACAATGAGCAGTTCTTC.

This rearrangement joins TRBV7-3 to TRBJ2-7; D is possibly TRBD1 (6 bases). V lost 1 base, J lost 3 bases, and 13 bases lay in between. The CDR3 runs 15 residues. CDR1 is SGHTA, CDR2 FQGTGA, per germline. CDR3 DNA sequence: TGTGCCAGCAGCTTAAGGGCAGGGGTGAACTACGAGCAGTACTTC. Encoded protein: CASSLRAGVNYEQYF.

The chain combines TRBV19 with TRBJ1-2; TRBD1 matches 8 bases. The CDR3 loop spans 14 amino acids. Germline-derived CDR1 and CDR2 are LNHDA and SQIVND (reference sequence). J was trimmed by 0 bases and V by 10 bases; bases with no gene match: 7. Written as DNA, the CDR3 is TGTGCCACGTTTGGACAGGGCGCTAACTATGGCTACACCTTC. As protein: CATFGQGANYGYTF.

The V and J genes are TRBV11-3 and TRBJ2-3; D is possibly TRBD2 (6 bases). Germline V lookup: CDR1 SGHNT, CDR2 YENEEA. This CDR3 has 15 amino acids. The V gene lost 0 bases and the J gene lost 4 bases, with 11 bases spanning the gap. The CDR3 nucleotides read TGTGCCAGCAGCTTAGACGGGAGCGGGTCAGATACGCAGTATTTT. Residues: CASSLDGSGSDTQYF.

The V gene is TRBV29-1, the J gene TRBJ2-1, with D unresolved. Trimming pared 5 bases from V and 10 bases from J, leaving 12 bases between. This CDR3 spans 11 amino acids. Looked up from germline, CDR1 is SQVTM and CDR2 is ANQGSEA. The CDR3 region has the DNA TGCAGCGTTCCCGTCCCCCTCGAGCAGTTCTTC. Amino acids: CSVPVPLEQFF.

This sequence joins TRBV5-6 and TRBJ2-3, with 7 nucleotides matching TRBD1. CDR1 SGHDT and CDR2 YYEEEE come from the germline V gene. Trimming cost V 0 bases and J 12 bases; bases outside gene matches: 7. The CDR3 has 13 residues. In nucleotides, the CDR3 is TGTGCCAGCAGCTTGGGTGAGACAGGGAGACAGTATTTT. It yields the protein CASSLGETGRQYF. The full variable domain, completed using reference TRBV5-6 and TRBJ2-3, is DAGVTQSPTHLIKTRGQQVTLRCSPKSGHDTVSWYQQALGQGPQFIFQYYEEEERQRGNFPDRFSGHQFPNYSSELNVNALLLGDSALYLCASSLGETGRQYFGPGTRLTVL.

The V and J genes are TRBV28 and TRBJ2-5; D unresolved. Germline V gene sequence: CDR1 MDHEN, CDR2 SYDVKM. Trimming pared 1 base from V and 3 bases from J, leaving 12 bases between. This CDR3 is 15 amino acids long. CDR3: CASSLLAATEETQYF. DNA of the CDR3: TGTGCCAGCAGTTTATTGGCGGCAACGGAAGAGACCCAGTACTTC.

J is TRBJ1-6 and V is TRBV7-3; D uncertain. The CDR3 length is 14 residues. Germline CDR1 is SGHTA and CDR2 is FQGTGA. V lost 2 bases to trimming and J lost 6 bases, with 8 bases between them. The CDR3 reads CASSLSSGNSPLHF. Written as DNA, the CDR3 is TGTGCCAGCAGCTTATCCAGTGGTAATTCACCCCTCCACTTT.

This clone was picked up a small number of times. This chain joins TRBV28 and TRBJ2-5; D possibly corresponds to TRBD2 (6 bases). CDR3 length: 15 residues. Germline CDR1 reads MDHEN; CDR2 reads SYDVKM. The ends were cut back, 3 bases at V and 3 bases at J, with 14 bases in the middle. This CDR3 is CASSLGMGGEETQYF. CDR3 sequence (DNA): TGTGCCAGCAGTTTGGGCATGGGAGGCGAAGAGACCCAGTACTTC.

This clone was recorded once. The V gene is TRBV15, the J gene TRBJ2-1; 10 nucleotides align to TRBD2. J was trimmed by 4 bases and V by 1 base; bases with no gene match: 4. Germline CDR1 LNHNV, CDR2 YYDKDF (reference sequence). The CDR3 sequence is 16 residues long. The CDR3 nucleotides read TGTGCCACCAGCAGAGTGGAACTAGCGGGGTACAATGAGCAGTTCTTC. This sequence encodes CATSRVELAGYNEQFF.

The chain is built from TRBV13 and TRBJ1-1, with D perhaps TRBD1 (5 bases). The germline V and J ends were trimmed by 5 bases and 0 bases, with 16 bases remaining between them. The length of the CDR3 is 16 residues. Germline CDR1 and CDR2: PRHDT and FYEKMQ (reference sequence). In DNA form, the CDR3 reads TGTGCCAGCAGCCCTGTCGGGGGATACATGAACACTGAAGCTTTCTTT. This sequence encodes CASSPVGGYMNTEAFF.

The V and J genes are TRBV7-7 and TRBJ2-2; D is undetermined. Germline V gene data show CDR1 as SSHAT and CDR2 as FNYEAQ (reference sequence). The V end lost 5 bases, the J end lost 0 bases, and 13 bases lay between the germline ends. The CDR3 has 16 residues. CDR3 sequence: CASSPSGVANTGELFF. In DNA, the CDR3 is TGTGCCAGCAGCCCTTCCGGAGTAGCGAACACCGGGGAGCTGTTTTTT.

This clone was counted once. The chain links TRBV30 to TRBJ2-7, with 8 bases that match TRBD2. V shed 0 bases and J 6 bases; nucleotides not matched to a gene: 13. Germline V lookup: CDR1 GTSNPN, CDR2 SVGIG (reference sequence). The CDR3 runs to 16 residues. CDR3: CAWSVRGGVGGGEQYF. As DNA, the CDR3 is TGTGCCTGGAGTGTACGGGGGGGGGTTGGGGGCGGCGAGCAGTACTTC.